This T cell receptor beta chain appears in the sequencing data of a study of shared clonotypes between healthy human individuals. Study-wide results and caveats: Owing to a small donor count, the genetic and exposure-history diversity represented was limited.

Genomic DNA belonging to each subset was distributed in equal measure over several immunoSEQ plates. The sorted-subset replicate PCRs were given roughly 200 ng DNA, which is 25,000 to 35,000 T cell genomes. Repertoires were generated with immunoSEQ multiplex PCR, while TCRdb's copy carries only in-frame clones and drops some. The table shows some 2,400,000 clones, with almost 96% occurring only once. Concerning this clone itself: Its cognate antigen is unknown.

V was clipped by 5 bases and J by 6 bases; unmatched bases: 7. In germline, CDR1 is SNHLY, CDR2 FYNNEI. This CDR3 comprises 14 residues. The sequencing sample was made of naive CD4+ T cells sorted from blood. Subset described: CD45RA+ positively selected. This chain uses TRBV2 with TRBJ2-7; 10 nucleotides align to TRBD2. The origin of this receptor is a young man in good health. The CDR3, as DNA: TGTGCCAGCAGTCCTACTCTAGCGGGAGTCGAGCAGTACTTC. It codes for CASSPTLAGVEQYF.